The rows below give T cell receptor beta chains drawn from one sample of a study of blood T cell repertoires in COVID-19. The protocol was immunoSEQ multiplex PCR, while the TCRdb copy is restricted to in-frame clones and leaves out a portion. Of roughly 250,000 clones detected, 65% to 90% appear once; the ten largest clones hold around 7.2%. The specimen was peripheral blood. The source is a woman aged 45-59 years with acute or convalescent COVID-19. The CDR3 runs from the conserved cysteine through the conserved F or W. Fields, in order: clone size, J gene, D gene, V gene, CDR3 protein, CDR3 DNA. D genes are given only for firm matches. Size is omitted from some rows. Given values are once, few, many or a class for expanded clones.

. | TRBJ2-1 | TRBD2 | TRBV7-9 | CASSAGLAGNNEQFF | TGTGCCAGCAGCGCCGGACTAGCGGGGAACAATGAGCAGTTCTTC
. | TRBJ1-3 | TRBD1 | TRBV2 | CASSQTGAGNTIYF | TGTGCCAGCAGTCAGACAGGGGCTGGAAACACCATATATTTT
. | TRBJ2-2 | TRBD2 | TRBV7-7 | CASSLIAGGTGELFF | TGTGCCAGCAGCTTAATAGCGGGAGGTACCGGGGAGCTGTTTTTT
. | TRBJ2-3 | TRBD2 | TRBV5-1 | CATRTSGFPDTQYF | TGCGCCACAAGGACTAGCGGGTTTCCAGATACGCAGTATTTT
. | TRBJ1-5 | . | TRBV28 | CASSDHYGERNQPQHF | TGTGCCAGCAGTGACCATTACGGGGAACGGAATCAGCCCCAGCATTTT
. | TRBJ1-6 | . | TRBV2 | CASSNSRGDSPLHF | TGTGCCAGCAGTAATTCTAGGGGTGATTCACCCCTCCACTTT
. | TRBJ2-7 | . | TRBV10-1 | CASSNNRRDEQYF | TGCGCCAGCAGTAACAACAGGAGAGACGAGCAGTACTTC
. | TRBJ1-6 | . | TRBV28 | CASTPRGVLRSPLHF | TGTGCCAGCACCCCTAGAGGTGTTCTGCGTTCACCCCTCCACTTT
. | TRBJ1-6 | TRBD1 | TRBV4-2 | CASSPGSGGSVNSPLHF | TGTGCCAGCAGCCCTGGGTCAGGGGGCTCGGTAAATTCACCCCTCCACTTT
. | TRBJ1-1 | TRBD1 | TRBV9 | CASSARPGTGGSRNTEAFF | TGTGCCAGCAGCGCGCGTCCCGGGACAGGGGGAAGCCGGAACACTGAAGCTTTCTTT
once | TRBJ2-3 | . | TRBV3-1/TRBV3-2 | CASSKPSTDTQYF | TGTGCCAGCAGCAAGCCTAGTACCGATACGCAGTATTTT
. | TRBJ1-3 | TRBD1 | TRBV7-2 | CASSLLSTGNSGNTIYF | TGTGCCAGCAGCTTATTATCGACAGGGAACTCTGGAAACACCATATATTTT
. | TRBJ1-2 | . | TRBV7-2 | CASSLVLNYGYTF | TGTGCCAGCAGCTTAGTTCTAAACTATGGCTACACCTTC
. | TRBJ2-2 | . | TRBV6-5 | CASRDMSGELFF | TGTGCCAGCAGGGACATGTCCGGGGAGCTGTTTTTT
. | TRBJ2-1 | TRBD2 | TRBV14 | CASRPGTSGGTYNEQFF | TGTGCCAGCCGACCCGGGACTAGCGGGGGGACCTACAATGAGCAGTTCTTC
few | TRBJ1-5 | TRBD1 | TRBV6-5 | CASRATGSNQPQHF | TGTGCCAGCAGGGCGACAGGGAGCAATCAGCCCCAGCATTTT
once | TRBJ1-2 | TRBD1 | TRBV24-1 | CATSAAGGLYGYTF | TGTGCCACCAGTGCGGCAGGGGGGCTCTATGGCTACACCTTC
once | TRBJ2-5 | . | TRBV7-9 | CASSFSRERQYF | TGTGCCAGCAGCTTCTCCCGGGAGCGTCAGTACTTC
few | TRBJ1-1 | . | TRBV10-3 | CAISERRAWTEAFF | TGTGCCATCAGTGAAAGGAGGGCCTGGACTGAAGCTTTCTTT
. | TRBJ1-2 | . | TRBV19 | CATDSPNARELYTF | TGTGCGACAGACAGCCCCAACGCTCGAGAGCTTTACACCTTC
. | TRBJ1-4 | . | TRBV6-4 | CASSAEVNEKLFF | TGTGCCAGCAGTGCCGAGGTGAATGAAAAACTGTTTTTT
. | TRBJ2-1 | . | TRBV12-2 | CASRENLLASGISYNEQFF | TGTGCAAGTCGCGAAAATTTGCTGGCTAGCGGAATCTCCTACAATGAGCAGTTCTTC
. | TRBJ1-1 | TRBD1 | TRBV25-1 | CASSETGVNTEAFF | TGTGCCAGCAGTGAAACAGGGGTGAACACTGAAGCTTTCTTT
. | TRBJ2-1 | . | TRBV11-1 | CASSLARRADAEQFF | TGTGCCAGCAGCTTAGCGCGGAGAGCGGACGCTGAGCAGTTCTTC
. | TRBJ1-4 | TRBD1 | TRBV4-2 | CASSQFVPRPRGPNEKLFF | TGTGCCAGCAGCCAATTCGTCCCCCGTCCCAGGGGGCCTAATGAAAAACTGTTTTTT
. | TRBJ1-5 | . | TRBV5-6 | CASSSGQFNQPQHF | TGTGCCAGCAGCTCCGGACAGTTCAATCAGCCCCAGCATTTT
. | TRBJ2-7 | . | TRBV4-1 | CASSQAFRTEYEQYF | TGCGCCAGCAGCCAAGCTTTCAGGACTGAGTACGAGCAGTACTTC
. | TRBJ1-2 | TRBD1 | TRBV6-4 | CASSDLGTGDYGYTF | TGTGCCAGCAGTGACTTAGGGACAGGGGACTATGGCTACACCTTC
. | TRBJ2-1 | . | TRBV14 | CASSQMQEQFF | TGTGCCAGCAGCCAAATGCAGGAGCAGTTCTTC
. | TRBJ2-2 | TRBD2 | TRBV6-6 | CASSLAGRTGELFF | TGTGCCAGCAGTTTAGCGGGACGCACCGGGGAGCTGTTTTTT
. | TRBJ2-7 | . | TRBV28 | CASIDTSLSYEQYF | TGTGCCAGCATCGATACTAGCCTTTCCTACGAGCAGTACTTC
. | TRBJ2-1 | TRBD1 | TRBV28 | CASTSSGGAEQFF | TGTGCCAGCACCTCATCAGGGGGCGCTGAGCAGTTCTTC
few | TRBJ1-6 | TRBD1 | TRBV5-4 | CASSRGQGGSPLHF | TGTGCCAGCAGCCGAGGACAGGGGGGTTCACCCCTCCACTTT
once | TRBJ1-5 | TRBD1 | TRBV19 | CASIPGQGLGQPQHF | TGTGCCAGCATTCCGGGACAGGGCTTAGGTCAGCCCCAGCATTTT
. | TRBJ2-7 | TRBD1 | TRBV27 | CASIRGTGGHYEQYF | TGTGCCAGCATCAGAGGGACAGGGGGACACTACGAGCAGTACTTC
few | TRBJ1-2 | . | TRBV6-2/TRBV6-3 | CASTPWGGDYGYTF | TGTGCCAGCACCCCATGGGGGGGCGACTATGGCTACACCTTC
. | TRBJ2-1 | TRBD1 | TRBV2 | CASSADRGVGNEQFF | TGTGCCAGCAGCGCCGACAGGGGAGTGGGAAATGAGCAGTTCTTC
. | TRBJ2-7 | . | TRBV6-5 | CASSYLGLADEQYF | TGTGCCAGCAGTTACCTCGGGTTAGCGGACGAGCAGTACTTC
once | TRBJ2-2 | TRBD2 | TRBV11-2 | CASSFGGSGELFF | TGTGCCAGCAGCTTTGGCGGGAGTGGGGAGCTGTTTTTT
. | TRBJ1-5 | . | TRBV9 | CASSVDEGWQPQHF | TGTGCCAGCAGCGTAGACGAGGGATGGCAGCCCCAGCATTTT
. | TRBJ1-1 | TRBD1 | TRBV6-5 | CASRRTGATEAFF | TGTGCCAGCAGGAGGACAGGGGCCACTGAAGCTTTCTTT
. | TRBJ2-7 | . | TRBV19 | CASSTPGEQYF | TGTGCCAGTAGTACCCCAGGGGAGCAGTACTTC
. | TRBJ1-5 | TRBD1 | TRBV30 | CAWSYPGGWTQPQHF | TGTGCCTGGAGTTACCCAGGGGGGTGGACTCAGCCCCAGCATTTT
. | TRBJ1-2 | TRBD1 | TRBV5-1 | CASSVTGGDGYTF | TGCGCCAGCAGCGTGACAGGGGGCGATGGCTACACCTTC
. | TRBJ2-1 | . | TRBV9 | CASSVDSNEQFF | TGTGCCAGCAGCGTAGACTCCAATGAGCAGTTCTTC
few | TRBJ1-6 | . | TRBV4-1 | CASSQAMTRNSPLHF | TGCGCCAGCAGCCAAGCGATGACAAGAAATTCACCCCTCCACTTT
few | TRBJ2-2 | . | TRBV5-1 | CASSFAGADGELFF | TGCGCCAGCAGCTTTGCCGGAGCGGACGGGGAGCTGTTTTTT
. | TRBJ2-1 | TRBD1 | TRBV5-5 | CASSWRQGGREQFF | TGTGCCAGCAGCTGGAGACAGGGGGGGCGTGAGCAGTTCTTC
. | TRBJ2-7 | TRBD2 | TRBV11-3 | CASSAGLAGNYEQYF | TGTGCCAGCAGCGCGGGACTAGCGGGAAACTACGAGCAGTACTTC
. | TRBJ1-2 | TRBD1 | TRBV7-2 | CASSRQGTYGYTF | TGTGCCAGCAGCCGACAGGGGACCTATGGCTACACCTTC
few | TRBJ1-5 | . | TRBV6-5 | CASTLRQADQPQHF | TGTGCCAGCACGCTTAGACAGGCCGATCAGCCCCAGCATTTT
. | TRBJ1-5 | . | TRBV5-1 | CASSPTGDLYQPQHF | TGCGCCAGCAGCCCCACGGGAGACTTATATCAGCCCCAGCATTTT
few | TRBJ2-3 | . | TRBV15 | CATSRVPVTDTQYF | TGTGCCACCAGCAGAGTTCCGGTAACAGATACGCAGTATTTT
once | TRBJ2-7 | . | TRBV5-1 | CASSFRGVTGFSITDEQYF | TGCGCCAGCAGCTTTCGGGGTGTGACAGGATTTTCCATTACGGACGAGCAGTACTTC